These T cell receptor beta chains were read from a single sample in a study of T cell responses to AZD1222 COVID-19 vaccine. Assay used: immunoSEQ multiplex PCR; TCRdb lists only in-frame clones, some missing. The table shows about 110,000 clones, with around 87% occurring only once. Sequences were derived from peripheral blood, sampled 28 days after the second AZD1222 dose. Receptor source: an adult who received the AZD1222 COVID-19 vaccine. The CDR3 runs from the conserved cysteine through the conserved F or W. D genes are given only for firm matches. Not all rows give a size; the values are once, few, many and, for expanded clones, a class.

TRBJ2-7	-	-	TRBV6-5	CASSREQGTYEQYF	TGTGCCAGCAGCCGGGAGCAGGGGACGTACGAGCAGTACTTC
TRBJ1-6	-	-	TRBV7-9	CASSARSGSYNSPLHF	TGTGCCAGCAGCGCCAGGTCCGGCAGCTATAATTCACCCCTCCACTTT
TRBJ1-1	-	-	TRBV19	CASSISREVTEAFF	TGTGCCAGTAGTATATCCAGGGAGGTGACTGAAGCTTTCTTT
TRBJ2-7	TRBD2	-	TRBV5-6	CASSFMGRAIYEQYF	TGTGCCAGCAGCTTCATGGGGAGGGCCATATACGAGCAGTACTTC
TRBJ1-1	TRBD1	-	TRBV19	CASRSTGDTEAFF	TGTGCCAGCAGGTCAACAGGGGACACTGAAGCTTTCTTT
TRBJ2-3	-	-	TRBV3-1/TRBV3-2	CASSQGGTDTQYF	TGTGCCAGCAGCCAAGGGGGGACAGATACGCAGTATTTT
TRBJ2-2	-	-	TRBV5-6	CAGSRGVLTGELFF	TGTGCCGGTTCAAGGGGAGTGTTAACCGGGGAGCTGTTTTTT
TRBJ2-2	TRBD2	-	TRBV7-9	CASSLAAGLAGGGTGELFF	TGTGCCAGCAGCTTAGCGGCGGGACTAGCGGGAGGAGGCACCGGGGAGCTGTTTTTT
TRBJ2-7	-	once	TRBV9	CASSASQGRGYEQYF	TGTGCCAGCAGCGCCTCACAGGGTCGCGGGTACGAGCAGTACTTC
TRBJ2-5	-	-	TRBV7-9	CASSYLAKQETQYF	TGTGCCAGCAGCTATCTAGCGAAACAAGAGACCCAGTACTTC
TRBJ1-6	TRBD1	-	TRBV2	CASSTGQGHSPLHF	TGTGCCAGCAGTACGGGACAGGGTCATTCACCCCTCCACTTT
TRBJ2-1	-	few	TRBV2	CASRKRGGPGNEQFF	TGTGCCAGCAGGAAGAGGGGGGGGCCCGGCAATGAGCAGTTCTTC
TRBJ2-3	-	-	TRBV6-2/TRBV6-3	CASSFLLLEGVTDTQYF	TGTGCCAGCAGTTTTCTCCTGTTGGAGGGAGTCACAGATACGCAGTATTTT
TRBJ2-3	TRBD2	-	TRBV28	CASSLADTDTQYF	TGTGCCAGCAGTCTAGCGGACACAGATACGCAGTATTTT
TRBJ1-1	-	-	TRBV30	CAWRTRVTNTEAFF	TGTGCCTGGAGAACAAGGGTTACGAACACTGAAGCTTTCTTT
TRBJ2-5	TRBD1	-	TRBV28	CASSPFTGGMYQETQYF	TGTGCCAGCAGTCCCTTCACAGGGGGCATGTACCAAGAGACCCAGTACTTC
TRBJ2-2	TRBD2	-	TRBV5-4	CASSAGLNTGELFF	TGTGCCAGCAGCGCGGGACTAAACACCGGGGAGCTGTTTTTT
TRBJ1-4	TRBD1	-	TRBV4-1	CASSPVGTGNEKLFF	TGCGCCAGCAGCCCGGTGGGGACAGGGAACGAAAAACTGTTTTTT
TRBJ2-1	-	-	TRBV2	CASSVARDEQFF	TGTGCCAGCAGCGTAGCTAGGGATGAGCAGTTCTTC
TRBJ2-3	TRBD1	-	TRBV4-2	CASSQSAGQGAGDTQYF	TGTGCCAGCAGCCAAAGCGCGGGACAGGGGGCAGGGGATACGCAGTATTTT
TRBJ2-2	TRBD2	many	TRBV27	CASSFNGAGAGELFF	TGTGCCAGCAGTTTTAATGGAGCGGGGGCCGGGGAGCTGTTTTTT
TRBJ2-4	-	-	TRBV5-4	CASSSLGLAKNIQYF	TGTGCCAGCAGCTCATTGGGGTTAGCCAAAAACATTCAGTACTTC
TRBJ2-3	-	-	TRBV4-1	CASSPTRAMGDTQYF	TGCGCCAGCAGCCCCACCAGGGCCATGGGAGATACGCAGTATTTT
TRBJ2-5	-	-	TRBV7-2	CASSLGLGAGRETQYF	TGTGCCAGCAGCTTAGGACTGGGCGCGGGCCGCGAGACCCAGTACTTC
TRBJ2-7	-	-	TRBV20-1	CSASKPGGYEQYF	TGCAGTGCTAGTAAACCAGGGGGGTACGAGCAGTACTTC